The clone carrying this T cell receptor (beta chain) was counted a few times. For the second PCR, which ran for roughly 6 to 12 cycles, a sample-barcoded 5' primer and a J-beta primer mix were used. TCRdb re-analysed the 5' RACE reads in MiXCR, keeping a single row per CDR3 protein. This table has 780,000 or so distinct CDR3 sequences, 40% to 65% appearing once. The data were taken from a study of blood T cells in healthy people across ages. Germline V gene data show CDR1 as DFQATT and CDR2 as SNEGSKA (reference sequence). Trimming stripped 3 bases from V and 4 bases from J, with 7 bases between. CDR3 size: 12 residues.

This TCR was sampled from an elderly man in good health. This chain links TRBV20-1 with TRBJ2-1, with D uncertain. Source material: blood. CDR3 coding DNA: TGCAGTGCTAGGGCAATTTACAATGAGCAGTTCTTC. This gives the protein CSARAIYNEQFF.